The T cell receptor beta chain under discussion was sequenced for a study of cytomegalovirus exposure and HLA in healthy donors. This PCR relied on a set of 60 Vbeta primers and 13 Jbeta primers. In the source study's methods: Approximately 12 million of the approximately 80 million unique TCR beta chains counted in a later analysis were shared. Using immunoSEQ multiplex PCR, the repertoire was profiled, and TCRdb retains in-frame clones only, with some absent. V and J calls and clone size are those listed in that table; D and trimming were worked out from the DNA. The table records around 190,000 clones, 75% to 90% of them present only once. Notes on the study in general: Productive status was seen about 87% or about 30% of the time for most TCR beta V segments in an earlier analysis. A highly shared variant cluster was judged a likely technical artifact.

Germline CDR1 reads MGHRA; CDR2 reads YSYEKL. V shed 3 bases, J shed 5 bases, and the junction held 7 bases outside the gene matches. The CDR3 spans 15 residues. In the case of this clone: The antigen is unknown.

The clonotype originates from a woman aged 30 to 39 in good health and CMV-seronegative. The rearrangement links TRBV4-1 to TRBJ1-5; 7 bases agree with TRBD1. Material for sequencing was PBMCs. The CDR3 region has the DNA TGCGCCAGCAGCCAGACAGGGTTAGCTTATCAGCCCCAGCATTTT. It is translated as CASSQTGLAYQPQHF.